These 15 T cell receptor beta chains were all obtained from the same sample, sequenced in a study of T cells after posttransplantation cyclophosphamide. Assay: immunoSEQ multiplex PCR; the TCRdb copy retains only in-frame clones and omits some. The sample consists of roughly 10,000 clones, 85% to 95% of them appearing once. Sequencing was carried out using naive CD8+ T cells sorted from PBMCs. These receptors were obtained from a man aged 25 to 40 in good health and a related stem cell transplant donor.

The chain's CDR3 is CASSESGGRGMNTEAFF. DNA for the CDR3: TGCGCCAGCAGTGAGTCCGGCGGCAGGGGTATGAACACTGAAGCTTTCTTT. This chain joins TRBV10-2 and TRBJ1-1; D possibly corresponds to TRBD1 (6 bases). The V end was cut by 0 bases, the J end by 0 bases, with 14 bases between. The CDR3 spans 17 residues. Germline-derived CDR1 and CDR2 are WSHSY and SAAADI.

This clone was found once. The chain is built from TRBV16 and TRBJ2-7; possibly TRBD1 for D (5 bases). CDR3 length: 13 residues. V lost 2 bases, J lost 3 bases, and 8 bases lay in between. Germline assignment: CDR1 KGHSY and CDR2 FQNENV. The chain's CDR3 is CASSQDRGYEQYF. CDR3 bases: TGTGCCAGCAGCCAAGACAGAGGCTACGAGCAGTACTTC.

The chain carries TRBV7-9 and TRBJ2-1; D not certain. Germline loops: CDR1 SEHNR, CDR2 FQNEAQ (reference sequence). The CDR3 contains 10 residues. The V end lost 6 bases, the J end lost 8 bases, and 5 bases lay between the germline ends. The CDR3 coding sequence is TGTGCCAGCAGGGGCGATGAGCAGTTCTTC. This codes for CASRGDEQFF.

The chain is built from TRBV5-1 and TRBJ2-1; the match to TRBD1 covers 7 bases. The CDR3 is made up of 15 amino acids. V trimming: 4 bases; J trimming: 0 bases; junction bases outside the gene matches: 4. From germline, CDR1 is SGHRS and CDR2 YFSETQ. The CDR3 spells CASSPRQGSYNEQFF. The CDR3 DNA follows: TGCGCCAGCAGCCCTCGACAGGGCTCCTACAATGAGCAGTTCTTC.

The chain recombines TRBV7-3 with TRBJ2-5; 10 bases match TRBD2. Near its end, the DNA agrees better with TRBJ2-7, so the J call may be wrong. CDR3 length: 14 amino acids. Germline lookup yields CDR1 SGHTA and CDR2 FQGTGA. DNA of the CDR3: TGTGCCAGCAGCCCGGTAGCGGGGGGCCCCGAGCAGTACTTC. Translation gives CASSPVAGGPEQYF.

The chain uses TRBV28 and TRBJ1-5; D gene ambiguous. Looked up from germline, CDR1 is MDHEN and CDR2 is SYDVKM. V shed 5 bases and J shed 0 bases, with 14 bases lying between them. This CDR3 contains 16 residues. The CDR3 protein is CASSTVGSYSNQPQHF. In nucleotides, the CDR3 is TGTGCCAGCAGTACGGTGGGCAGTTATAGCAATCAGCCCCAGCATTTT.

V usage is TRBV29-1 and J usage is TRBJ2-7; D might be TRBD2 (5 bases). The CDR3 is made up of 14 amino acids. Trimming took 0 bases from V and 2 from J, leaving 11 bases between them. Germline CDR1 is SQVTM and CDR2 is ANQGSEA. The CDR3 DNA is TGCAGCGTTGAAGAGGAGGCGGGTCCCTACGAGCAGTACTTC. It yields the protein CSVEEEAGPYEQYF.

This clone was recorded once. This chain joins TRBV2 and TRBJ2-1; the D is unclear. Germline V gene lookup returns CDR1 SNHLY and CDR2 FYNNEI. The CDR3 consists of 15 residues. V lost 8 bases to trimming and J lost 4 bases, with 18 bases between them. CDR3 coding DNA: TGTGCCAGCGACCAAGCGAGTCGCGGATACAATGAGCAGTTCTTC. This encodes CASDQASRGYNEQFF.

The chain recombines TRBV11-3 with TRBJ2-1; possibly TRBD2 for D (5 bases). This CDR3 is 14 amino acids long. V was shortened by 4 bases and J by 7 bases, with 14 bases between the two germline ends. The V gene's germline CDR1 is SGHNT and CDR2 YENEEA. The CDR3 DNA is TGTGCCAGCAGCTCTCCTACCGGGGAGAATGAGCAGTTCTTC. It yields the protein CASSSPTGENEQFF.

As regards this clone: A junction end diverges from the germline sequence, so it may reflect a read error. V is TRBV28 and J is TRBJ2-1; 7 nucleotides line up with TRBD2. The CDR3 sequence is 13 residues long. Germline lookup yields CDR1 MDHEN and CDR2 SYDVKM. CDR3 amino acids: CASSSTSDNEQFF. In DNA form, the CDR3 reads TGTGCCAGCAGTAGTACTAGCGACAACGAGCAGTTCTTC.

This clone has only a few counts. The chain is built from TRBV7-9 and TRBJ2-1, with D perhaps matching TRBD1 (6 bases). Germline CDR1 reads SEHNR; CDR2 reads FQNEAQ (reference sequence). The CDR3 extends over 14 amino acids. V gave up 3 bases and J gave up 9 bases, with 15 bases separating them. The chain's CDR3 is CASSFHGDMVEQFF. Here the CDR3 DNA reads TGTGCCAGCAGCTTCCACGGGGACATGGTTGAGCAGTTCTTC.

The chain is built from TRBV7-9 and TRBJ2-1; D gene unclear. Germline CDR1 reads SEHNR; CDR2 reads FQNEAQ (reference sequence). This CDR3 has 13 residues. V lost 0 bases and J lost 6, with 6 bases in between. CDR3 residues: CASSLAPGNEQFF. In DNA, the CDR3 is TGTGCCAGCAGCTTAGCCCCAGGCAATGAGCAGTTCTTC.

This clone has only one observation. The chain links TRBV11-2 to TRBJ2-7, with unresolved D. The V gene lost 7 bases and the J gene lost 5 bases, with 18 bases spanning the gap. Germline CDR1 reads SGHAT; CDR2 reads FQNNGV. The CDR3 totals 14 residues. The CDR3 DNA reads TGTGCCAGCACCGTCGCCGCCAGGCCCCACGAGCAGTACTTC. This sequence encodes CASTVAARPHEQYF.

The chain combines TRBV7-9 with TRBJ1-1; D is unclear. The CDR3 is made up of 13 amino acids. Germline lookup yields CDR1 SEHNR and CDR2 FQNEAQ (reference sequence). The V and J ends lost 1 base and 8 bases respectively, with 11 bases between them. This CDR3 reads CASSLDPSVEAFF. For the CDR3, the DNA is TGTGCCAGCAGCTTAGATCCCAGCGTAGAAGCTTTCTTT.

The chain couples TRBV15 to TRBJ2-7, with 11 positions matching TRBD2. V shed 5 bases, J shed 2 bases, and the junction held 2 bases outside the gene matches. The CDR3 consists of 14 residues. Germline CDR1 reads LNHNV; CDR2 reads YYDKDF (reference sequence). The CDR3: CATSEGLAAYEQYF. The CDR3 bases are TGTGCCACCAGCGAGGGACTAGCGGCCTACGAGCAGTACTTC.